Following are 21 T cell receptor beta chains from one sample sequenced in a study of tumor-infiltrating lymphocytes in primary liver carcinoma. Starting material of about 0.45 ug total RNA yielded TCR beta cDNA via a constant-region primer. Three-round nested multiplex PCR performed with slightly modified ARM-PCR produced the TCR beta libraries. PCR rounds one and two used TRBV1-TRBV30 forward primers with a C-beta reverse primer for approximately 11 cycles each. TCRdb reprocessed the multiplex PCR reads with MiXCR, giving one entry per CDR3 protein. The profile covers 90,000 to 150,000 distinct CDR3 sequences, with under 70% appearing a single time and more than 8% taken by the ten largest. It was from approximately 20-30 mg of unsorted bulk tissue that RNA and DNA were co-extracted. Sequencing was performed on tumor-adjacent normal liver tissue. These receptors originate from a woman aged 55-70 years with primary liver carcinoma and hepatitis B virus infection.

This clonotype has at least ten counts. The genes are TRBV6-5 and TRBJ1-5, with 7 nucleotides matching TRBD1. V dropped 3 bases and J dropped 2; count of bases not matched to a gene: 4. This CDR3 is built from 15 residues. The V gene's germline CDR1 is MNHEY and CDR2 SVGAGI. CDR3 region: CASSYRGGGNQPQHF. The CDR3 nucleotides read TGTGCCAGCAGTTATCGAGGGGGCGGCAATCAGCCCCAGCATTTT.

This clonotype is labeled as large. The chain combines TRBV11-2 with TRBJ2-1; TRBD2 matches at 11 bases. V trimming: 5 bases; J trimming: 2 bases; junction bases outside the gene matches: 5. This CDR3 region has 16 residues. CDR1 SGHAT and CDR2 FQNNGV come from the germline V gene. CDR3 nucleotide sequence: TGTGCCAGCAGCCCCCGACTAGCGGGAACCTACAATGAGCAGTTCTTC. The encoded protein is CASSPRLAGTYNEQFF.

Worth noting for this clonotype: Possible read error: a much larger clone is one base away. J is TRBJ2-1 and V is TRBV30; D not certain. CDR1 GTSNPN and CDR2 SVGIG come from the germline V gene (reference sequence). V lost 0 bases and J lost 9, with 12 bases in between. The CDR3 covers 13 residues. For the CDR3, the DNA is TGTGCCTGGAGTGTACTTCGGCGAAGTGAGCAGTTCTTC. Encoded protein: CAWSVLRRSEQFF.

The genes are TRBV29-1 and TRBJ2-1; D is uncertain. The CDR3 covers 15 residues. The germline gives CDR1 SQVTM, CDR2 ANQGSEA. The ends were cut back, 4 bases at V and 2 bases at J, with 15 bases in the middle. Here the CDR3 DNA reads TGCAGCGTTGCGTTTGGTGGAACAGCCTACAATGAGCAGTTCTTC. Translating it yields CSVAFGGTAYNEQFF.

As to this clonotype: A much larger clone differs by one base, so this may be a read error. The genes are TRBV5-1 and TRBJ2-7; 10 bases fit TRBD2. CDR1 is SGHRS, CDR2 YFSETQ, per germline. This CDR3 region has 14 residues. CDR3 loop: CASNLTSGPYEQYF. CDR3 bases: TGCGCCAGCAACTTGACTAGCGGGCCCTACGAGCAGTACTTC. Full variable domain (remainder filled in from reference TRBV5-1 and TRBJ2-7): KAGVTQTPRYLIKTRGQQVTLSCSPISGHRSVSWYQQTPGQGLQFLFEYFSETQRNKGNFPGRFSGRQFSNSRSEMNVSTLELGDSALYLCASNLTSGPYEQYFGPGTRLTVT.

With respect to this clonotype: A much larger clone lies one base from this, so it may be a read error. The CDR3: CASIFRRGNTEALF. The CDR3 nucleotides read TGTGCCAGCATATTCCGACGCGGGAACACTGAAGCTCTCTTT. The V and J genes are TRBV28 and TRBJ1-1, with unresolved D. CDR3 size: 14 residues. Germline V gene data show CDR1 as MDHEN and CDR2 as SYDVKM.

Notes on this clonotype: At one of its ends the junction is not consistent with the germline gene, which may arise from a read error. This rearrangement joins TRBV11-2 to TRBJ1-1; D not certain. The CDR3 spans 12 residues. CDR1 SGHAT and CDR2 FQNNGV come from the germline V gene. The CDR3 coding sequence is TGTGCCAGCAGCTCCTGGAACATTGAAGCTTTCTTT. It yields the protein CASSSWNIEAFF. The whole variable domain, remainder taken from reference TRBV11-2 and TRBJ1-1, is EAGVAQSPRYKIIEKRQSVAFWCNPISGHATLYWYQQILGQGPKLLIQFQNNGVVDDSQLPKDRFSAERLKGVDSTLKIQPAKLEDSAVYLCASSSWNIEAFFGQGTRLTVV.

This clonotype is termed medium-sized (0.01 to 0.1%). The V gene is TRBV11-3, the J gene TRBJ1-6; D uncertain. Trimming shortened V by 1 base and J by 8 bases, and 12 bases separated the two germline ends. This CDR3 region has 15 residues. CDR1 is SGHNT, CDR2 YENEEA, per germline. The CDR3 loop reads CASSLVSRGDSPLHF. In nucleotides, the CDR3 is TGTGCCAGCAGCTTAGTGAGCCGAGGCGATTCACCCCTCCACTTT.

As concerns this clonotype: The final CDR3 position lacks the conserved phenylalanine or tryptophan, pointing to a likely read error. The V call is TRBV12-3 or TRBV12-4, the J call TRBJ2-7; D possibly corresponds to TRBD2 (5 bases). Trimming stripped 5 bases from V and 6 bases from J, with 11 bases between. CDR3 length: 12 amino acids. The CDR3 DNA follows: TGTGCCAGCAGTCCCGGAGGCTGCGAGCAGTACCTC. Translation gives CASSPGGCEQYL.

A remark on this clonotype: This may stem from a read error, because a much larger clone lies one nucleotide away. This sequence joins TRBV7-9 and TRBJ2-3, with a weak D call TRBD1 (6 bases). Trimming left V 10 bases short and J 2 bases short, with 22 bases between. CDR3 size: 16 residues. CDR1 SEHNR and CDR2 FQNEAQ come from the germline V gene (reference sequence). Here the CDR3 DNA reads TGTGCCAACGGGCTGGAACAGGGCCTTCTCACAGATACGCAGTATTTT. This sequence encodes CANGLEQGLLTDTQYF.

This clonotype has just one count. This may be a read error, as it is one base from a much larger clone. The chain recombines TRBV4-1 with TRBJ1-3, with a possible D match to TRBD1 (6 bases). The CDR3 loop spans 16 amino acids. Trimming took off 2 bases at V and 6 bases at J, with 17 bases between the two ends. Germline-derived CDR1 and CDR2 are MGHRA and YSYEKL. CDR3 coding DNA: TGCGCCAGCAGCCAACAAGGGGGACTTCGTGAAAACACCATATATTTT. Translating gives CASSQQGGLRENTIYF.

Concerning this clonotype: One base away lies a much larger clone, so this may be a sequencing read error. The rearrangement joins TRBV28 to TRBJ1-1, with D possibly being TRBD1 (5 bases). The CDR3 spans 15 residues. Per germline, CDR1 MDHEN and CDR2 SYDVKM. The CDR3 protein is CGSTGTGTFRTEAFF. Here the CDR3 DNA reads TGTGGCAGCACCGGCACTGGGACGTTTCGGACTGAAGCTTTCTTT.

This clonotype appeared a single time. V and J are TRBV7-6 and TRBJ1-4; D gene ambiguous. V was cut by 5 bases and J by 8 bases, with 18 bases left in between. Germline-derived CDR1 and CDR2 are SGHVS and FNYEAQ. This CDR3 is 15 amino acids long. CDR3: CASSRSPGSGEKLFF. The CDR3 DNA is TGTGCCAGCAGCCGCAGCCCGGGTAGTGGGGAAAAACTGTTTTTT. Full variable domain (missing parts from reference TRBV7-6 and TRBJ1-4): GAGVSQSPRYKVTKRGQDVALRCDPISGHVSLYWYRQALGQGPEFLTYFNYEAQQDKSGLPNDRFSAERPEGSISTLTIQRTEQRDSAMYRCASSRSPGSGEKLFFGSGTQLSVL.

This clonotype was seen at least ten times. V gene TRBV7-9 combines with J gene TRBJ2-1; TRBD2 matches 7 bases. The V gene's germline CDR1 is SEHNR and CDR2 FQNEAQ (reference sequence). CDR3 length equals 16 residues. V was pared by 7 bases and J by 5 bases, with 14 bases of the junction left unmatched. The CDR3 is CASTPPPSGNHNEQFF. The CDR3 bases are TGTGCCAGCACCCCCCCGCCGAGCGGGAACCACAATGAGCAGTTCTTC.

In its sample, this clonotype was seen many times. CDR3 region: CASSQMDRGRSYNEQFF. The CDR3 region has the DNA TGTGCCAGCAGCCAAATGGACAGGGGGAGATCCTACAATGAGCAGTTCTTC. V gene TRBV14 combines with J gene TRBJ2-1; 10 positions match TRBD1. CDR3 length equals 17 residues. Germline CDR1 reads SGHDN; CDR2 reads FVKESK. The trim removed 2 bases at V and 1 base at J, leaving 5 bases unmatched.

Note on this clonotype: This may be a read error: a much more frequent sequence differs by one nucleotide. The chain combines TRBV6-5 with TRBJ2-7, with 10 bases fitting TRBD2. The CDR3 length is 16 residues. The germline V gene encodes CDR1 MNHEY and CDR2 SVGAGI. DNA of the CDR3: TGTGCCAGCAGTTCACCACCTAGCGGGAGCTCCTACGAGCAGTGCTTC. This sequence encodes CASSSPPSGSSYEQCF.

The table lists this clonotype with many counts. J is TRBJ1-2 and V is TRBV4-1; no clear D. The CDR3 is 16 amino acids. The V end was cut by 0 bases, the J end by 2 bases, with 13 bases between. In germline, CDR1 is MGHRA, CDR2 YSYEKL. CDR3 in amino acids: CASSQDQQLGNYGYTF. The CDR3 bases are TGCGCCAGCAGCCAAGATCAACAGTTAGGAAACTATGGCTACACCTTC.

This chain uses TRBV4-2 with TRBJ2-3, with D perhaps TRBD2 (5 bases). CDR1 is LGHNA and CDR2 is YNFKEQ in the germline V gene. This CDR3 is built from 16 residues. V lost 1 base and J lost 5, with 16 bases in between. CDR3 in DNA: TGTGCCAGCAGCCAAGGAGCCATACTTAGCGTAGATACGCAGTATTTT. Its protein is CASSQGAILSVDTQYF.

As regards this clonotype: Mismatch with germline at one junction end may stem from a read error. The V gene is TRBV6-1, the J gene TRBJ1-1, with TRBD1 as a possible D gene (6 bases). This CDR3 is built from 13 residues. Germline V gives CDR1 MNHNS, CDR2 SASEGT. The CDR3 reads CASSPTGYTEPFF. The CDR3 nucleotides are TGTGCCAGCAGTCCTACAGGGTACACTGAACCTTTCTTT.

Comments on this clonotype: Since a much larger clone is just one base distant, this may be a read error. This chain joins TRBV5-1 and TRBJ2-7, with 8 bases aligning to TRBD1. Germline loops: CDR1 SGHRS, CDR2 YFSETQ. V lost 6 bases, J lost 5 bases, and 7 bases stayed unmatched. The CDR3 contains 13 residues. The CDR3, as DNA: TGCGCCAGCAATCGACAGGGGACGGACGAGCAGTACTTC. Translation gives CASNRQGTDEQYF.

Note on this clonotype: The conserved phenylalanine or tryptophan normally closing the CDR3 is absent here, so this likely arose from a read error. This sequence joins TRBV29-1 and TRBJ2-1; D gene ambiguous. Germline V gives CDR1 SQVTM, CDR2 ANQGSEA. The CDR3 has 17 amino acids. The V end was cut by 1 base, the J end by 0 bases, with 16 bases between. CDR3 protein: CSVEGVDVESSYNEQFL. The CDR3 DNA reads TGCAGCGTTGAAGGGGTCGACGTGGAGAGCTCCTACAATGAGCAGTTCCTC.